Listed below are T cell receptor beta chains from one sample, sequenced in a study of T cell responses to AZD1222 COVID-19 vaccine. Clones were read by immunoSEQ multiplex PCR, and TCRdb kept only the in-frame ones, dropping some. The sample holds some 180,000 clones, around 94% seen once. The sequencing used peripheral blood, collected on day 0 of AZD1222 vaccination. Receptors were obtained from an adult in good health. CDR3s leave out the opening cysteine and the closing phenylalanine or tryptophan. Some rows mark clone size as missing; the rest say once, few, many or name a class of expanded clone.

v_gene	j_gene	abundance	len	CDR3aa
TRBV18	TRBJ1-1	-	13	ASSPSGTGETEAF
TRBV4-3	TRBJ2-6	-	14	ASSQERGYGANVLT
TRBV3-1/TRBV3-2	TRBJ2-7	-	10	ASSQQTLEQY
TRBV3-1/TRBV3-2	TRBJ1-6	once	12	ASSPLAGNSPLH
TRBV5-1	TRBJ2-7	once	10	ASSLVGGEQY
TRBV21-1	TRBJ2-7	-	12	ASSKRGTCYEQY
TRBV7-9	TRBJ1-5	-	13	ASSLEGIWGQPQH
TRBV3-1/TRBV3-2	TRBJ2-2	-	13	ASSYGPDNTGELF
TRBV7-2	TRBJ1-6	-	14	ASSPLGTAQNSPLH
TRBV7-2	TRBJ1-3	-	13	ASSQAPRIGNTIY
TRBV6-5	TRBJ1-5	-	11	ASSGTGNQPQH
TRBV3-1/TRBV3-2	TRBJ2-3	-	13	ASSQDITEGDTQY
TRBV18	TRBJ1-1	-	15	ASSPPSLGGVWTEAF
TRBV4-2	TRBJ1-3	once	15	ASSQDPGGFAGNTIY
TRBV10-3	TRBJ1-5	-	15	AISESGTMGGNQPQH
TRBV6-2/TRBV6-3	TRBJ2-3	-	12	ASSYGTARYTQY
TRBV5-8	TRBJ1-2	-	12	ASSTKDGNYGYT
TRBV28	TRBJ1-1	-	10	ASSLQHTEAF